The clone carrying this T cell receptor beta chain has a handful of counts. The target antigen is unknown. J was trimmed by 2 bases and V by 2 bases; bases with no gene match: 3. Germline V lookup: CDR1 MNHEY, CDR2 SVGAGI. The CDR3 totals 15 residues. The sample is drawn from a study of T-cell memory formation after mild COVID-19. Study-level points and caveats: Day 15 to 85 contracting clones showed balanced CD4/CD8; later expanders leaned CD4+.

TCRdb recomputed calls from the 5' RACE reads with MiXCR, one row per CDR3 protein. The sample has 150,000 to 200,000 distinct CDR3 sequences; 15% to 20% are singletons. Specimen: PBMCs or a T cell subset sorted from them (not recorded which). The source is an adult woman who had mild COVID-19 (a few samples of this study predate the infection). Cell type and time point are not known. This chain connects TRBV6-5 to TRBJ2-1; 7 nucleotides agree with TRBD1. The CDR3 sequence: CASSYGRGPYNEQFF. The CDR3 DNA is TGTGCCAGCAGTTACGGAAGGGGGCCCTACAATGAGCAGTTCTTC.